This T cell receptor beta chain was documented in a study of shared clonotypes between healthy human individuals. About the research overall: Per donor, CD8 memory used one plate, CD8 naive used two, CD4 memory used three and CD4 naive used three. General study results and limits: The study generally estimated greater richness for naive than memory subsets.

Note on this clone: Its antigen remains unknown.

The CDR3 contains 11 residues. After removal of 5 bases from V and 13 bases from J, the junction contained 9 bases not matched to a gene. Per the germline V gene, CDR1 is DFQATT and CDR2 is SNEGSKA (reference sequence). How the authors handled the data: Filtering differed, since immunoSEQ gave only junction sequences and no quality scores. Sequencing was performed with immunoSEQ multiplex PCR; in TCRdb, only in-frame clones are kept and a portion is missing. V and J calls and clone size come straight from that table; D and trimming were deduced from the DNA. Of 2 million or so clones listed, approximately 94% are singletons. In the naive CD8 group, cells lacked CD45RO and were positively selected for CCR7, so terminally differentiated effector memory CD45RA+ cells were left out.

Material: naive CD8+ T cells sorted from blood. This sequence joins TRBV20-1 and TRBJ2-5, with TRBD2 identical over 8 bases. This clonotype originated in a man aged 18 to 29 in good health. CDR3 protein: CSAPAAGEVYF. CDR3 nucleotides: TGCAGTGCTCCCGCAGCGGGAGAGGTGTACTTC.